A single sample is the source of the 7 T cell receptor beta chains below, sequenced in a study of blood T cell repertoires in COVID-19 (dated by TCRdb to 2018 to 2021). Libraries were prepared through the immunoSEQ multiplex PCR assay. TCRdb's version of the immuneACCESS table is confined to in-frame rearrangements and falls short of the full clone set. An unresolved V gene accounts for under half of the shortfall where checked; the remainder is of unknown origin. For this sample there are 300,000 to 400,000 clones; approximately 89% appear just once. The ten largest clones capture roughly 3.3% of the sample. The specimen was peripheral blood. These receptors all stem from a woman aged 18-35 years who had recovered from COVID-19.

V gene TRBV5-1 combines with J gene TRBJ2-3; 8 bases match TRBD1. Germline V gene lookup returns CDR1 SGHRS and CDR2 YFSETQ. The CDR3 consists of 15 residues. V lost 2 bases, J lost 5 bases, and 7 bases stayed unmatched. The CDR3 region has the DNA TGCGCCAGCAGCTTCTCCGCCGACAGGGGAGATACGCAGTATTTT. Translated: CASSFSADRGDTQYF.

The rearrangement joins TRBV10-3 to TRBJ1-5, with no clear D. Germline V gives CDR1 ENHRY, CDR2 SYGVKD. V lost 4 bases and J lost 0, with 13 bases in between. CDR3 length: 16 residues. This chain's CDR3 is CAISVSDSLSNQPQHF. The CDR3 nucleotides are TGTGCCATCAGTGTATCCGATAGTCTTAGCAATCAGCCCCAGCATTTT.

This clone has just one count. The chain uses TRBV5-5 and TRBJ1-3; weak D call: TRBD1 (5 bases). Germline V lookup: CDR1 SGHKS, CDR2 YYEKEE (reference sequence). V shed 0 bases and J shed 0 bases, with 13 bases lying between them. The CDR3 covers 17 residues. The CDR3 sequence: CASSLAPGTGSGNTIYF. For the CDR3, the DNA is TGTGCCAGCAGCTTGGCTCCGGGTACAGGCTCTGGAAACACCATATATTTT.

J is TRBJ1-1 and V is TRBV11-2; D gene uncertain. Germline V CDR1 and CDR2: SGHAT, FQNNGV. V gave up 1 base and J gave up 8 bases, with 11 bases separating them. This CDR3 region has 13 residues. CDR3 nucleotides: TGTGCCAGCAGCTTAGTACGGAGAAACGAAGCTTTCTTT. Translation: CASSLVRRNEAFF.

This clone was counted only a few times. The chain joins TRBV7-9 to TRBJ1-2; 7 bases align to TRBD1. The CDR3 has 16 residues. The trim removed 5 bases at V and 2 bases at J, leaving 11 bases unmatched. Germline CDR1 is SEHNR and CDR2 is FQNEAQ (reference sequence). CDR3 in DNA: TGTGCCAGCAGCATAGATTTCCGGGACAGCAACTATGGCTACACCTTC. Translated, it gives CASSIDFRDSNYGYTF. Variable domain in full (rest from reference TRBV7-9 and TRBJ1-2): DTGVSQNPRHKITKRGQNVTFRCDPISEHNRLYWYRQTLGQGPEFLTYFQNEAQLEKSRLLSDRFSAERPKGSFSTLEIQRTEQGDSAMYLCASSIDFRDSNYGYTFGSGTRLTVV.

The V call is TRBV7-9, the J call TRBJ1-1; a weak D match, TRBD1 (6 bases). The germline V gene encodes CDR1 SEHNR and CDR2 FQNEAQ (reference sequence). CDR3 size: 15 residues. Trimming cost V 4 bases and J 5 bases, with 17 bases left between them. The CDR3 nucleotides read TGTGCCAGCAGCTCCTCCCAGGGGCTGAGGACTGAAGCTTTCTTT. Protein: CASSSSQGLRTEAFF.

The CDR3 nucleotides read TGCGCCAGCAGCCAAGCATTAAGTCTAGCGGGAGTTCCGCATGAGCAGTTCTTC. Amino acid sequence: CASSQALSLAGVPHEQFF. The chain employs TRBV4-3 and TRBJ2-1; 10 bases fit TRBD2. J gave up 8 bases and V 1 base, and 14 bases lay outside the gene matches. Germline loops: CDR1 LGHNA, CDR2 YSLEER. CDR3 length: 18 residues.